Sequencing of this T cell receptor beta chain was carried out in a study of control samples from healthy donors and cancer patients. Here immunoSEQ multiplex PCR was the method, and the copy in TCRdb shows in-frame clones only, minus some. The data contain approximately 84,000 clones, more than 75% of them singletons. V lost 6 bases to trimming and J lost 3 bases, with 12 bases between them. The CDR3 covers 14 residues. The germline CDR1 and CDR2 sequences are KGHSH and LQKENI. The TCR originated in a woman aged 55-70 years in good health. The chain employs TRBV18 and TRBJ1-5; perhaps TRBD1 as D (5 bases). Specimen: blood. The CDR3 protein is CASSPGRSNQPQHF. In nucleotides, the CDR3 is TGTGCCAGCTCCCCGGGACGGTCCAATCAGCCCCAGCATTTT.